Presented here are 21 T cell receptor beta chains from one specimen sequenced in a study of blood T cell repertoires in COVID-19. The data were produced by immunoSEQ multiplex PCR, yet TCRdb's version contains in-frame clones alone and is incomplete. The sample lists about 330,000 clones, 80% to 90% occurring once. Sequencing input: peripheral blood. The source of these receptors is a woman aged 45-65 years with acute or convalescent COVID-19.

This sequence joins TRBV6-5 and TRBJ2-3; D possibly corresponds to TRBD2 (6 bases). This CDR3 is built from 15 residues. Germline assignment: CDR1 MNHEY and CDR2 SVGAGI. Deletions cut 6 bases from V and 3 bases from J, with 16 bases between. CDR3 DNA sequence: TGTGCCAGCAGACCCGGGAGCCAGGCGACAGATACGCAGTATTTT. Protein sequence: CASRPGSQATDTQYF.

V is TRBV18 and J is TRBJ2-1; D perhaps matches TRBD2 (6 bases). The germline V and J ends were trimmed by 1 base and 9 bases, with 16 bases remaining between them. Per germline, CDR1 KGHSH and CDR2 LQKENI. The CDR3 is 15 residues long. The CDR3 sequence is CASSPQSSVETEQFF. The CDR3 region has the DNA TGTGCCAGCTCACCACAGTCTAGCGTAGAGACTGAGCAGTTCTTC.

The chain's CDR3 is CASSALLDRGRGYTF. The CDR3 coding sequence is TGTGCCAGCAGTGCACTCCTGGACAGGGGACGTGGCTACACCTTC. The rearrangement links TRBV27 to TRBJ1-2; 9 nucleotides agree with TRBD1. With 5 bases clipped from V and 7 bases from J, the junction kept 11 bases outside the gene matches. Germline V gene lookup returns CDR1 MNHEY and CDR2 SMNVEV (reference sequence). The CDR3 extends over 15 amino acids.

This clone came up a few times. V gene TRBV7-7 combines with J gene TRBJ1-5; no definite D call. CDR1 and CDR2 from the germline V gene are SSHAT and FNYEAQ (reference sequence). This CDR3 comprises 15 residues. Trimming took 4 bases from V and 5 from J, leaving 15 bases between them. CDR3 protein: CASSSRGSYDQPQHF. The DNA for the CDR3 is TGTGCCAGCAGCTCCAGAGGAAGCTACGATCAGCCCCAGCATTTT.

The chain combines TRBV6-5 with TRBJ2-1; no clear D. V was cut by 6 bases and J by 11 bases, with 20 bases left in between. The CDR3 extends over 14 amino acids. CDR1 is MNHEY, CDR2 SVGAGI, per germline. CDR3 residues: CASRVDGAPNQQFF. CDR3 bases: TGTGCCAGCAGGGTAGACGGAGCGCCTAATCAGCAGTTCTTC.

The chain is built from TRBV5-5 and TRBJ1-1; D is ambiguous. The length of the CDR3 is 13 residues. The germline CDR1 and CDR2 sequences are SGHKS and YYEKEE (reference sequence). The V end was cut by 6 bases, the J end by 4 bases, with 13 bases between. The CDR3 DNA follows: TGTGCCAGCATCCTCGCTAGGTCCACTGAAGCTTTCTTT. Translating it yields CASILARSTEAFF.

As regards this clone: A read error may produce the germline difference seen at one junction end. This chain uses TRBV6-5 with TRBJ2-2, with 8 bases identical to TRBD1. Per the germline V gene, CDR1 is MNHEY and CDR2 is SVGAGI. The CDR3 has 14 residues. The CDR3 DNA reads TGTGCCAGCACTCGACAGGGGAACGCCGGGGAGCTGTTTTTT. Translated: CASTRQGNAGELFF.

The chain combines TRBV4-1 with TRBJ2-1, with 8 nucleotides matching TRBD2. The germline V gene has CDR1 MGHRA and CDR2 YSYEKL. With V trimmed by 1 base and J by 0 bases, 8 bases remained unmatched. This CDR3 spans 18 amino acids. As DNA, the CDR3 is TGCGCCAGCAGCCAAGGATCTCTAGCGGGCAGCTCCTACAATGAGCAGTTCTTC. This translates into CASSQGSLAGSSYNEQFF.

This chain links TRBV30 with TRBJ1-5; no clear D. Between the trimmed V and J ends, which lost 1 base and 2 bases, there was a span of 9 bases. From germline, CDR1 is GTSNPN and CDR2 SVGIG (reference sequence). This CDR3 contains 14 residues. The CDR3 reads CAWSGGGRNQPQHF. The CDR3 DNA reads as TGTGCCTGGAGTGGCGGAGGGCGCAATCAGCCCCAGCATTTT.

V gene TRBV7-2 combines with J gene TRBJ1-4; 7 nucleotides line up with TRBD1. This CDR3 region has 15 residues. J gave up 5 bases and V 5 bases, and 8 bases lay outside the gene matches. The V gene's germline CDR1 is SGHTA and CDR2 FQGNSA. Here the CDR3 DNA reads TGTGCCAGCAGCCCATACCGGGACAGAAATGAAAAACTGTTTTTT. Translating it yields CASSPYRDRNEKLFF.

The gene calls are TRBV10-3 and TRBJ2-3, with 9 bases that match TRBD2. V lost 4 bases to trimming and J lost 4 bases; unmatched junction nucleotides: 21. The germline V gene encodes CDR1 ENHRY and CDR2 SYGVKD. The CDR3 has 20 residues. CDR3 region: CAISGGDRKISGGSADTQYF. The CDR3 DNA is TGTGCCATCAGTGGCGGTGACAGGAAGATTAGCGGGGGAAGTGCAGATACGCAGTATTTT.

The genes are TRBV12-3 or TRBV12-4 and TRBJ1-1; TRBD1 aligns across 7 bases. Losses at the gene ends were 4 bases for V and 5 bases for J; bases not matched to a gene: 4. The CDR3 has 13 residues. This CDR3 is CASSSRGRTEAFF. CDR3 DNA sequence: TGTGCCAGCAGTTCCAGGGGGAGGACTGAAGCTTTCTTT.

The V call is TRBV5-4, the J call TRBJ2-2; D ambiguous. CDR3 size: 13 residues. V was clipped by 0 bases and J by 8 bases, with 8 bases between them. Germline CDR1 SGHNT, CDR2 YYREEE (reference sequence). CDR3 sequence: CASSLDSPGELFF. The CDR3, as DNA: TGTGCCAGCAGCTTGGACAGTCCGGGGGAGCTGTTTTTT.

This chain joins TRBV19 and TRBJ2-2; D possibly corresponds to TRBD2 (6 bases). CDR3 length: 14 residues. Germline CDR1 and CDR2: LNHDA and SQIVND (reference sequence). Between the trimmed V and J ends, which lost 4 bases and 4 bases, there was a span of 10 bases. DNA for the CDR3: TGTGCCAGTAGTACCGGGACTCTCACCGGGGAGCTGTTTTTT. The encoded protein is CASSTGTLTGELFF.

In this sample, this clone turned up a few times. This chain connects TRBV5-5 to TRBJ2-2, with a possible D match to TRBD2 (6 bases). The V gene lost 3 bases and the J gene lost 4 bases, with 16 bases spanning the gap. Germline V gene lookup returns CDR1 SGHKS and CDR2 YYEKEE (reference sequence). CDR3 size: 16 residues. The CDR3 protein is CASSSPGGVGTGELFF. CDR3 DNA: TGTGCCAGCAGCTCGCCCGGAGGGGTGGGCACCGGGGAGCTGTTTTTT.

The chain uses TRBV7-2 and TRBJ2-7; TRBD2 aligns across 11 bases. The CDR3 sequence is 14 residues long. CDR1 SGHTA and CDR2 FQGNSA come from the germline V gene. Trimming removed 5 bases from V and 3 bases from J; junction bases left unmatched: 3. This CDR3 reads CASSTSGGLYEQYF. The CDR3 nucleotides read TGTGCCAGCAGCACTAGCGGGGGCCTCTACGAGCAGTACTTC.

The J gene is TRBJ1-3, the V gene TRBV6-5, with D perhaps matching TRBD1 (6 bases). The CDR3 spans 15 residues. V dropped 3 bases and J dropped 4 bases, with 13 bases sitting between them. CDR1 MNHEY and CDR2 SVGAGI come from the germline V gene. In DNA, the CDR3 is TGTGCCAGCAGTTATAGTACAGGGTCAGGAAACACCATATATTTT. Protein sequence: CASSYSTGSGNTIYF.

The genes are TRBV2 and TRBJ2-1, with D maybe TRBD1 (5 bases). Germline CDR1 SNHLY, CDR2 FYNNEI. The germline V and J ends were trimmed by 5 bases and 3 bases, with 14 bases remaining between them. This CDR3 is built from 15 residues. CDR3 region: CASSHIAGYYNEQFF. Here the CDR3 DNA reads TGTGCCAGCAGTCATATAGCAGGGTACTACAATGAGCAGTTCTTC.

This rearrangement joins TRBV3-1 (or the pseudogene TRBV3-2) to TRBJ2-7, with D tentatively TRBD2 (5 bases). Germline assignment: CDR1 LGHDT and CDR2 YNNKEL (reference sequence). The CDR3 contains 15 residues. V was trimmed by 4 bases and J by 6 bases, leaving 19 bases between them. CDR3 amino acids: CASSPPLALGGEQYF. As DNA, the CDR3 is TGTGCCAGCAGCCCCCCGCTAGCCCTTGGTGGCGAGCAGTACTTC.

This chain links TRBV21-1 with TRBJ2-7; TRBD1, as called in the table, went unchecked against the DNA. TRBV21-1 is an annotated pseudogene. There are 16 residues in the CDR3. The CDR3 is CASSCIKRDRVVEQYF. CDR3 nucleotides: TGTGCCAGCAGCTGTATAAAAAGGGACAGGGTGGTCGAGCAGTACTTC.

This clone showed up just a few times. The chain recombines TRBV2 with TRBJ2-5; a weak D match, TRBD2 (5 bases). Trimming left V 4 bases short and J 0 bases short, with 9 bases between. This CDR3 is built from 14 residues. Germline CDR1 SNHLY, CDR2 FYNNEI. The DNA of the CDR3 is TGTGCCAGCAGTGGGTCTAGCCACCAAGAGACCCAGTACTTC. Its protein is CASSGSSHQETQYF.